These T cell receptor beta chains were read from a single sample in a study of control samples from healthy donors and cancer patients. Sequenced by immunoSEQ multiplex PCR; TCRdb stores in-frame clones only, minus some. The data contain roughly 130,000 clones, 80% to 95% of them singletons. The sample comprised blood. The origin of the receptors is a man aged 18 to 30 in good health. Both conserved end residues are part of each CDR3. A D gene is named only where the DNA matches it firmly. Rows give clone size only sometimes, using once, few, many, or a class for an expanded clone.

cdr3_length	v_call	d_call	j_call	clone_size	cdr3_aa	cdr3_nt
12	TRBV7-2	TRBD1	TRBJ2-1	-	CASSSTGDEQFF	TGTGCCAGCAGCTCGACAGGGGATGAGCAGTTCTTC
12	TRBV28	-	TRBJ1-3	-	CASKGSGNTIYF	TGTGCCAGCAAGGGCTCTGGAAACACCATATATTTT
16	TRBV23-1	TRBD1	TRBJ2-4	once	CASSPRDRGAKNIQYF	TGCGCCAGCAGTCCCCGGGACAGGGGAGCCAAAAACATTCAGTACTTC
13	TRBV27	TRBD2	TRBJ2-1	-	CASSFGGNNEQFF	TGTGCCAGCAGTTTCGGGGGGAACAATGAGCAGTTCTTC
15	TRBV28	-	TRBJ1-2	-	CASSSARGRFYGYTF	TGTGCCAGCAGTTCCGCGCGTGGTCGGTTCTATGGCTACACCTTC
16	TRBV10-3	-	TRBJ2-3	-	CAISEYRAGAQDTQYF	TGTGCCATCAGTGAATATCGGGCAGGGGCGCAGGATACGCAGTATTTT
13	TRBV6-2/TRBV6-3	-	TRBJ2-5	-	CASSMVGGETQYF	TGTGCCAGCAGCATGGTGGGAGGAGAGACCCAGTACTTC
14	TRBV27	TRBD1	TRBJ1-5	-	CASSLGQGSQPQHF	TGTGCCAGCAGTTTAGGACAGGGTAGTCAGCCCCAGCATTTT
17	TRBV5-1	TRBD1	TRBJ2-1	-	CASSFLPPGQGDNEQFF	TGCGCCAGCAGCTTCCTTCCTCCGGGACAGGGGGACAATGAGCAGTTCTTC
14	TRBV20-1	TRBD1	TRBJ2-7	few	CSASFGQGAGEQYF	TGCAGTGCCAGTTTCGGGCAGGGGGCTGGCGAGCAGTACTTC
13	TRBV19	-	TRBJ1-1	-	CASSLWLNTEAFF	TGTGCCAGTAGTTTGTGGCTGAACACTGAAGCTTTCTTT
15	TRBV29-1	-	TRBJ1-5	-	CSIEVGPWGNQPQHF	TGCAGCATTGAGGTAGGCCCTTGGGGCAATCAGCCCCAGCATTTT
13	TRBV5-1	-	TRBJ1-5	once	CASSLEVNQPQHF	TGCGCCAGCAGCTTGGAAGTCAATCAGCCCCAGCATTTT
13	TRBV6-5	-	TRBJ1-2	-	CASSLTANYGYTF	TGTGCCAGCAGTTTAACAGCTAACTATGGCTACACCTTC
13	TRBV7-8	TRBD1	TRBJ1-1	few	CASSLTGGTEAFF	TGTGCCAGCAGCTTAACAGGGGGCACTGAAGCTTTCTTT
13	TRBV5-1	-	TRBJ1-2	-	CASSLDVHYGYTF	TGCGCCAGCAGCCTGGACGTACACTATGGCTACACCTTC
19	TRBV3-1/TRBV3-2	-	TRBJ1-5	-	CASSQAGDGRVYSNQPQHF	TGTGCCAGCAGCCAAGCCGGGGACGGCCGGGTGTATAGCAATCAGCCCCAGCATTTT
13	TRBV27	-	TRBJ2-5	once	CASRAQGQETQYF	TGTGCCAGCAGAGCCCAGGGGCAAGAGACCCAGTACTTC
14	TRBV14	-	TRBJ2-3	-	CASSQDRPPDTQYF	TGTGCCAGCAGCCAAGATCGCCCGCCGGATACGCAGTATTTT
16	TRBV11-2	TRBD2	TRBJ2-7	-	CASSLDTSGGSYEQYF	TGTGCCAGCAGCTTAGATACTAGCGGGGGATCCTACGAGCAGTACTTC
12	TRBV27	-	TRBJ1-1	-	CASRGQAVEAFF	TGTGCCAGCAGAGGGCAGGCGGTTGAAGCTTTCTTT
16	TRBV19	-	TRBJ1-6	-	CASSFSQGRSNSPLHF	TGTGCCAGTAGTTTCTCCCAGGGTCGATCTAATTCACCCCTCCACTTT
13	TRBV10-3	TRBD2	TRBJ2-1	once	CAISEPSGSQQFF	TGTGCCATCAGTGAGCCTAGCGGGAGCCAGCAGTTCTTC
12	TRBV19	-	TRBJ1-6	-	CAAKSTNSPLHF	TGTGCCGCCAAAAGTACAAATTCACCCCTCCACTTT
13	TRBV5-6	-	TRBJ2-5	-	CASRRVGKETQYF	TGTGCCAGCCGTCGGGTGGGCAAGGAGACCCAGTACTTC
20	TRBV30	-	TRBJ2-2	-	CAWSVLRGVRRGGDTGELFF	TGTGCCTGGAGTGTATTAAGGGGGGTTAGGAGAGGAGGGGACACCGGGGAGCTGTTTTTT
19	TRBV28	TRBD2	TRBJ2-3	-	CASSFGPGRTSGAVDTQYF	TGTGCCAGCAGTTTCGGGCCCGGCAGGACTAGCGGGGCCGTAGATACGCAGTATTTT
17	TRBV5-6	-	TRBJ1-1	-	CASSRRTERFMNTEAFF	TGTGCCAGCAGCCGCAGGACAGAGCGATTTATGAACACTGAAGCTTTCTTT
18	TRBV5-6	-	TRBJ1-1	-	CASSLMAGDLSMNTEAFF	TGTGCCAGCAGCTTGATGGCAGGGGACTTATCCATGAACACTGAAGCTTTCTTT
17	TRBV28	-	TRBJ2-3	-	CASSLWDLGSSGDTQYF	TGTGCCAGCAGTTTATGGGACTTGGGGAGTTCAGGAGATACGCAGTATTTT
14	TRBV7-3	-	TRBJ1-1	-	CASSLLVGDTEAFF	TGTGCCAGCAGCTTACTAGTGGGAGACACTGAAGCTTTCTTT
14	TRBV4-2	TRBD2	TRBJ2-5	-	CASSRGTSRETQYF	TGTGCCAGCAGCCGCGGGACTAGCAGAGAGACCCAGTACTTC
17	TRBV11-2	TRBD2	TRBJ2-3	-	CASRPFRVAGDTDTQYF	TGTGCCAGCAGGCCCTTCCGGGTGGCGGGGGATACAGATACGCAGTATTTT
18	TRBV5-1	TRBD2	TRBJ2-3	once	CASSSEFVSGRVTDTQYF	TGCGCCAGCAGCTCCGAATTTGTCAGCGGGAGGGTCACAGATACGCAGTATTTT
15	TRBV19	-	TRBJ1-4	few	CASSISQTTNEKLFF	TGTGCCAGTAGTATTAGCCAGACAACTAATGAAAAACTGTTTTTT
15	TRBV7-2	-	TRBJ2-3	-	CASRPQAAPTDTQYF	TGTGCCAGCAGGCCTCAAGCGGCACCCACAGATACGCAGTATTTT
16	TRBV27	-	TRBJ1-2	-	CASSLRGGHSNYGYTF	TGTGCCAGCAGTTTACGGGGTGGACACTCTAACTATGGCTACACCTTC
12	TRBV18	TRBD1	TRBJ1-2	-	CASSPTGAGYTF	TGTGCCAGCTCACCGACAGGGGCTGGCTACACCTTC
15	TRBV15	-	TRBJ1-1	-	CATSRDLQGNTEAFF	TGTGCCACCAGCAGAGACCTACAGGGGAACACTGAAGCTTTCTTT
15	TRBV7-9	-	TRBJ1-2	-	CASSSKDGSNYGYTF	TGTGCCAGCAGCAGTAAGGACGGAAGCAACTATGGCTACACCTTC
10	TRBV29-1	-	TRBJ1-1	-	CSARDPDAFF	TGCAGCGCGCGCGACCCGGACGCTTTCTTT
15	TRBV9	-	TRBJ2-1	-	CASSVDGMGRNEQFF	TGTGCCAGCAGCGTGGACGGGATGGGCCGAAATGAGCAGTTCTTC
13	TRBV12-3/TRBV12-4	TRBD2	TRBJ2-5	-	CASRRLAGETQYF	TGTGCCAGCAGACGACTAGCGGGGGAGACCCAGTACTTC
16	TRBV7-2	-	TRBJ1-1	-	CASSFGGYLMNTEAFF	TGTGCCAGCAGCTTCGGAGGCTACTTAATGAACACTGAAGCTTTCTTT
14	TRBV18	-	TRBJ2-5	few	CASSPPVGPQTQYF	TGTGCCAGCTCACCCCCGGTGGGCCCACAGACCCAGTACTTC
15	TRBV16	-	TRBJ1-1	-	CASSQGSVLNTEAFF	TGTGCCAGCAGCCAAGGGTCGGTTCTGAACACTGAAGCTTTCTTT
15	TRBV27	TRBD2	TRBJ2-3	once	CASRRLAGFPDTQYF	TGTGCCAGCAGGCGACTAGCGGGGTTCCCAGATACGCAGTATTTT
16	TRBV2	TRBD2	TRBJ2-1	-	CASSRGLAGAPYEQFF	TGTGCCAGCAGTCGGGGACTAGCGGGAGCCCCATATGAGCAGTTCTTC
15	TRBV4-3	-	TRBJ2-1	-	CASSQDGGGNNEQFF	TGCGCCAGCAGCCAAGACGGTGGCGGCAACAATGAGCAGTTCTTC
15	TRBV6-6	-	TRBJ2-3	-	CASSPLMRSTDTQYF	TGTGCCAGCAGTCCCCTAATGCGTAGCACAGATACGCAGTATTTT
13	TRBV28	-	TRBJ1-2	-	CASNRGPNYGYTF	TGTGCCAGCAACCGGGGTCCCAACTATGGCTACACCTTC
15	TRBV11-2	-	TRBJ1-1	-	CASSLVSFNYTEAFF	TGTGCCAGCAGCTTAGTATCGTTTAATTACACTGAAGCTTTCTTT
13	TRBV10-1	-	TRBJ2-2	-	CASGGWDTGELFF	TGCGCCAGTGGGGGGTGGGACACCGGGGAGCTGTTTTTT
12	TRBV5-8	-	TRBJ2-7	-	CASSLAHYEQYF	TGTGCCAGCAGCTTGGCCCACTACGAGCAGTACTTC
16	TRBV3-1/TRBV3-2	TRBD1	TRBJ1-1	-	CASSHPGQGVNTEAFF	TGTGCCAGCAGTCACCCGGGACAGGGCGTGAACACTGAAGCTTTCTTT
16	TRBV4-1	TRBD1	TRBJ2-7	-	CASSPAPGQGVHEQYF	TGCGCCAGCAGCCCGGCCCCGGGACAGGGGGTCCACGAGCAGTACTTC
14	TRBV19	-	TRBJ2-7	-	CASSISGRAREQYF	TGTGCCAGTAGTATCTCTGGCAGGGCGAGAGAGCAGTACTTC
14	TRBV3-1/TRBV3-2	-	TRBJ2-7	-	CASSQDPAAYEQYF	TGTGCCAGCAGCCAAGATCCGGCAGCCTACGAGCAGTACTTC
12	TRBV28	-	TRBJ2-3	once	CASSPYTDTQYF	TGTGCCAGCAGTCCCTATACAGATACGCAGTATTTT